The rows below give T cell receptor beta chains drawn from one sample of a study of cytomegalovirus exposure and HLA in healthy donors. The table came from immunoSEQ multiplex PCR; TCRdb's copy has only in-frame clones and leaves some out. The repertoire consists of around 140,000 clones, with around 77% occurring once and the leading ten covering about 1%. The sample taken for sequencing was PBMCs. The receptors stem from a woman aged 55 to 70 in good health and CMV-seronegative. The CDR3 runs from the conserved cysteine through the conserved F or W. D genes are given only for firm matches. Expanded clones get a size class; other rows say once, few or many, or leave the size out.

>TRBV28|-|TRBJ1-5|-
CASNTPGRGNQPQHF
TGTGCCAGCAACACTCCCGGGAGAGGCAATCAGCCCCAGCATTTT
>TRBV4-1|once|TRBJ2-3|TRBD2
CASSQEGRGATDTQYF
TGCGCCAGCAGCCAAGAGGGGCGGGGGGCGACGGATACGCAGTATTTT
>TRBV19|-|TRBJ1-1|-
CASNRRNTEAFF
TGTGCCAGTAATCGTAGGAACACTGAAGCTTTCTTT
>TRBV28|few|TRBJ2-1|TRBD1
CASRTEAGGVEQFF
TGTGCCAGCAGGACCGAGGCAGGGGGTGTTGAGCAGTTCTTC
>TRBV28|-|TRBJ1-5|TRBD1
CASTLGQGQPQHF
TGTGCCAGCACCTTAGGACAGGGCCAGCCCCAGCATTTT
>TRBV11-3|-|TRBJ2-5|-
CASSLFAGETQYF
TGTGCCAGCAGCTTATTCGCGGGAGAGACCCAGTACTTC
>TRBV5-1|-|TRBJ2-1|TRBD2
CASSPRLAGGQYNEQFF
TGCGCCAGCAGCCCAAGACTAGCGGGAGGACAATACAATGAGCAGTTCTTC
>TRBV19|once|TRBJ2-7|TRBD1
CATVDRASYEQYF
TGTGCCACCGTGGACAGGGCTTCCTACGAGCAGTACTTC
>TRBV20-1|-|TRBJ1-1|-
CSARPYTEAFF
TGCAGTGCTAGACCCTACACTGAAGCTTTCTTT
>TRBV19|-|TRBJ1-2|TRBD1
CASSKGQSNYGYTF
TGTGCCAGTAGTAAGGGACAGAGTAACTATGGCTACACCTTC
>TRBV19|-|TRBJ1-2|TRBD1
CASSRPEGAGYGYTF
TGTGCCAGTAGTAGACCCGAGGGGGCGGGATATGGCTACACCTTC
>TRBV23-1|-|TRBJ1-5|TRBD1
CASSLRGGDRGGNQPQHF
TGCGCCAGCAGTCTAAGAGGGGGAGACAGGGGGGGCAATCAGCCCCAGCATTTT
>TRBV15|-|TRBJ1-5|TRBD1
CATSRGQGTQPQHF
TGTGCCACCAGCAGGGGACAGGGGACTCAGCCCCAGCATTTT
>TRBV6-1|-|TRBJ1-5|-
CASSPVNSNQPQHF
TGTGCCAGCAGTCCAGTAAATAGCAATCAGCCCCAGCATTTT
>TRBV28|-|TRBJ1-2|-
CASSPYTVGGYTF
TGTGCCAGCAGTCCCTACACAGTTGGTGGCTACACCTTC
>TRBV29-1|-|TRBJ2-2|-
CSVEEKQETGELFF
TGCAGCGTTGAGGAAAAACAGGAGACCGGGGAGCTGTTTTTT
>TRBV6-1|-|TRBJ1-1|-
CASGTGNLDEAFF
TGTGCCAGCGGGACTGGAAATTTGGATGAAGCTTTCTTT
>TRBV28|-|TRBJ2-7|TRBD2
CATRGGTWEQYF
TGTGCCACCCGGGGGGGTACCTGGGAGCAGTACTTC
>TRBV18|few|TRBJ1-5|TRBD1
CASSQTGTYSNQPQHF
TGTGCCAGCTCACAGACAGGGACCTATAGCAATCAGCCCCAGCATTTT
>TRBV6-5|-|TRBJ2-7|TRBD1
CASSGPTGGYEQYF
TGTGCCAGCAGCGGTCCGACAGGGGGCTACGAGCAGTACTTC
>TRBV2|-|TRBJ2-7|TRBD1
CASSEGPRDRGYEQYF
TGTGCCAGCAGTGAAGGCCCCAGGGACAGGGGCTACGAGCAGTACTTC
>TRBV28|-|TRBJ2-5|TRBD2
CASSFGGGQETQYF
TGTGCCAGCAGTTTCGGGGGAGGGCAAGAGACCCAGTACTTC
>TRBV28|-|TRBJ1-5|-
CATITGSKPQHF
TGTGCCACCATAACAGGGTCGAAGCCCCAGCATTTT
>TRBV10-2|-|TRBJ2-1|-
CASSVRTVGNEQFF
TGCGCCAGCAGTGTGAGGACTGTGGGGAATGAGCAGTTCTTC
>TRBV5-1|few|TRBJ2-3|TRBD2
CASSLGLGAGGLYTQYF
TGCGCCAGCAGCTTGGGTCTTGGAGCGGGGGGGCTTTATACGCAGTATTTT
>TRBV27|once|TRBJ1-5|-
CASSPRRSNQPQHF
TGTGCCAGCTCCCCTCGGAGGAGCAATCAGCCCCAGCATTTT
>TRBV7-3|once|TRBJ2-5|TRBD1
CASSVQGGIPQETQYF
TGTGCCAGCAGCGTACAAGGGGGCATACCCCAAGAGACCCAGTACTTC
>TRBV29-1|-|TRBJ2-3|TRBD2
CSAGGGRGTDTQYF
TGCAGCGCGGGGGGCGGGAGGGGGACAGATACGCAGTATTTT
>TRBV28|-|TRBJ1-2|-
CASSRGYYGYTF
TGTGCCAGCAGCAGGGGATACTATGGCTACACCTTC
>TRBV28|-|TRBJ1-5|TRBD1
CASNFGQGDNQPQHF
TGTGCCAGCAACTTTGGACAGGGGGACAATCAGCCCCAGCATTTT
>TRBV7-3|once|TRBJ2-1|-
CASSSGAEQFF
TGTGCCAGCAGTTCAGGGGCTGAGCAGTTCTTC
>TRBV5-1|-|TRBJ2-1|TRBD2
CASSLGAAGGSGEQFF
TGCGCCAGCAGCTTGGGGGCAGCGGGAGGTTCGGGTGAGCAGTTCTTC
>TRBV29-1|-|TRBJ2-1|TRBD1
CSVKGTGGYYNEQFF
TGCAGCGTTAAAGGGACAGGGGGCTACTACAATGAGCAGTTCTTC
>TRBV27|-|TRBJ1-1|-
CASSFTGTEAFF
TGTGCCAGCAGCTTCACCGGGACAGAAGCTTTCTTT
>TRBV28|few|TRBJ2-7|TRBD1
CASTGSAWTGTYEQYF
TGTGCCAGCACAGGGTCCGCCTGGACAGGGACCTACGAGCAGTACTTC
>TRBV19|-|TRBJ2-3|-
CASSILSGDTQYF
TGTGCCAGTAGTATCCTCTCCGGAGATACGCAGTATTTT
>TRBV6-5|-|TRBJ2-7|TRBD2
CASSTTSGGAYEQYF
TGTGCCAGCAGCACCACTAGCGGGGGGGCCTACGAGCAGTACTTC
>TRBV4-1|-|TRBJ1-3|TRBD1
CASSQARTGSDLSGNTIYF
TGCGCCAGCAGCCAAGCCCGGACAGGGAGCGACCTCTCTGGAAACACCATATATTTT
>TRBV5-1|-|TRBJ1-4|-
CASSPVGGNEKLFF
TGCGCCAGCAGCCCGGTAGGGGGTAACGAAAAACTGTTTTTT
>TRBV7-4|-|TRBJ2-5|-
CASSLALERPPGAQYF
TGTGCCAGCAGCTTAGCGCTCGAGCGACCGCCGGGGGCCCAGTACTTC
>TRBV18|-|TRBJ1-1|-
CASSPSRGAGTEAFF
TGTGCCAGCTCACCATCGCGGGGGGCCGGCACTGAAGCTTTCTTT